What follows are 4 T cell receptor beta chains derived from one specimen sequenced in a study of tumor and adjacent non-tumor tissue in lung cancer. Three rounds of nested PCR, following a modified ARM-PCR protocol, produced the TCRbeta library. TCRdb re-called the multiplex PCR reads through MiXCR, storing one row per CDR3 protein. Of 90,000 to 100,000 distinct CDR3 sequences listed, about 80% are singletons. No cell sorting was done before RNA was extracted from the tissue. The normal lung tissue was taken more than 3 cm from the tumor edge. The sequenced sample consisted of distant non-tumor lung tissue. These receptors were obtained from a man between 60 and 75 years old with small cell lung cancer.

The gene calls are TRBV5-1 and TRBJ2-7, with 7 bases fitting TRBD2. With 4 bases clipped from V and 5 bases from J, the junction kept 3 bases outside the gene matches. CDR3 length: 12 amino acids. From germline, CDR1 is SGHRS and CDR2 YFSETQ. The CDR3, as DNA: TGCGCCAGCAGCAAGCGGGGCAACGAGCAGTACTTC. It encodes CASSKRGNEQYF. Looking up the rest from reference TRBV5-1 and TRBJ2-7 gives the full variable domain: KAGVTQTPRYLIKTRGQQVTLSCSPISGHRSVSWYQQTPGQGLQFLFEYFSETQRNKGNFPGRFSGRQFSNSRSEMNVSTLELGDSALYLCASSKRGNEQYFGPGTRLTVT.

A note on this clonotype: A junction boundary mismatches the germline segment, possibly from a read error. The V and J genes are TRBV29-1 and TRBJ2-5; 15 positions match TRBD2. The CDR3 loop spans 18 amino acids. The germline gives CDR1 SQVTM, CDR2 ANQGSEA. CDR3 sequence reads: CSATMGGLAGGDQEIQYF. In DNA form, the CDR3 reads TGCAGCGCCACGATGGGGGGACTAGCGGGAGGAGACCAAGAGATCCAGTACTTC.

This clonotype was seen a single time. The conserved phenylalanine or tryptophan is not found at the CDR3 terminus, so this likely reflects a read error. The rearrangement joins TRBV16 to TRBJ2-5; D uncertain. Germline CDR1 reads KGHSY; CDR2 reads FQNENV. CDR3 length equals 14 residues. CDR3 coding DNA: TGTGCCAGCAGCCAAATTGGCTACCAAGAGGCCCAGTACTTA. This gives the protein CASSQIGYQEAQYL.

In regard to this clonotype: At one of its ends the junction is not consistent with the germline gene, which may arise from a read error. The chain is built from TRBV5-4 and TRBJ2-2; tentatively, D is TRBD2 (5 bases). From germline, CDR1 is SGHNT and CDR2 YYREEE (reference sequence). This CDR3 is 15 amino acids long. CDR3: CASNLRVKSSGELFF. The CDR3 DNA follows: TGTGCCAGCAACTTGCGGGTCAAGTCGAGCGGGGAGCTGTTTTTT.